These 14 T cell receptor beta chains came from one sample sequenced in a study of CDR3 diversity in severe acne. TCRdb passed the PCR reads through MiXCR, listing each CDR3 protein once. The sample carries about 90,000 distinct CDR3 sequences, approximately 52% recorded once. Sequencing was done on a sample of blood. These receptors were taken from a male donor in good health, serving as a control.

This chain links TRBV29-1 with TRBJ1-1; D call uncertain. The CDR3 length is 11 residues. Trimming took off 4 bases at V and 1 base at J, with 4 bases between the two ends. Germline loops: CDR1 SQVTM, CDR2 ANQGSEA. CDR3 nucleotide sequence: TGCAGCGTTGCTCGGAACACTGAAGCTTTCTTT. Translating gives CSVARNTEAFF.

This clonotype was counted many times. V and J are TRBV20-1 and TRBJ1-1, with a possible D match to TRBD1 (6 bases). Germline CDR1 DFQATT, CDR2 SNEGSKA (reference sequence). V dropped 3 bases and J dropped 3 bases, with 11 bases sitting between them. CDR3 size: 13 residues. In DNA, the CDR3 is TGCAGTGCTAGTAGGGGGATAGACACTGAAGCTTTCTTT. This gives the protein CSASRGIDTEAFF.

The rearrangement joins TRBV20-1 to TRBJ2-7; 8 nucleotides line up with TRBD2. The ends lost 6 bases at V and 0 bases at J; junction bases unmatched: 7. There are 14 residues in the CDR3. Germline V gene sequence: CDR1 DFQATT, CDR2 SNEGSKA (reference sequence). For the CDR3, the DNA is TGCAGTGCGCAAACTAGCGGCTTCTCCTACGAGCAGTACTTC. Encoded protein: CSAQTSGFSYEQYF.

This clonotype has just a few counts. This chain uses TRBV7-8 with TRBJ1-1; 7 bases line up with TRBD1. Germline V lookup: CDR1 SGHVS, CDR2 FQNEAQ. The CDR3 has 13 amino acids. V was clipped by 6 bases and J by 5 bases; unmatched bases: 6. The CDR3 coding sequence is TGTGCCAGCAGTGAGGCAGGGGGGACTGAAGCTTTCTTT. This codes for CASSEAGGTEAFF.

The chain uses TRBV6-1 and TRBJ2-3, with 8 bases matching TRBD1. The CDR3 has 15 residues. J gave up 4 bases and V 1 base, and 4 bases lay outside the gene matches. Germline loops: CDR1 MNHNS, CDR2 SASEGT. CDR3 nucleotides: TGTGCCAGCAGTGAAGGGACAGGGAGGTCAGATACGCAGTATTTT. Its translation: CASSEGTGRSDTQYF.

The V and J genes are TRBV5-5 and TRBJ2-7, with D possibly TRBD1 on 8 matching bases. Germline values: CDR1 SGHKS, CDR2 YYEKEE (reference sequence). The V and J ends lost 4 bases and 5 bases respectively, with 22 bases between them. This CDR3 is built from 16 residues. The CDR3 DNA reads TGTGCCAGCAGCGTAGGGGGGGCAGGGGGCGTCGACGAGCAGTACTTC. Encoded protein: CASSVGGAGGVDEQYF.

With regard to this clonotype: At one end, the junction sequence differs from germline, possibly due to a read error. The chain employs TRBV7-9 and TRBJ1-6; 10 bases are a match to TRBD1. This CDR3 has 16 amino acids. Germline CDR1 and CDR2: SEHNR and FQNEAQ (reference sequence). CDR3 sequence reads: CASSQGQGVGNSPLHF. In DNA, the CDR3 is TGCGCCAGCAGCCAAGGACAGGGGGTAGGGAATTCACCCCTCCACTTT.

The chain employs TRBV7-9 and TRBJ1-1; 9 nucleotides align to TRBD1. This CDR3 has 15 residues. Germline CDR1 is SEHNR and CDR2 is FQNEAQ (reference sequence). V shed 3 bases and J 3 bases; nucleotides not matched to a gene: 5. The CDR3 region has the DNA TGTGCCAGCAGCTTGGGGGGGACAGGGCACACTGAAGCTTTCTTT. This codes for CASSLGGTGHTEAFF.

Comments on this clonotype: The conserved phenylalanine or tryptophan is not found at the CDR3 terminus, so this likely reflects a read error. CDR3 region: CATSDFGPHNEQFL. CDR3 nucleotide sequence: TGTGCCACCAGTGATTTTGGACCTCACAATGAGCAGTTCCTC. The gene calls are TRBV24-1 and TRBJ2-1, with D hard to call. The CDR3 consists of 14 residues. Looked up from germline, CDR1 is KGHDR and CDR2 is SFDVKD. The V end was cut by 1 base, the J end by 5 bases, with 8 bases between.

The chain is built from TRBV2 and TRBJ1-6; D gene ambiguous. V was cut by 1 base and J by 10 bases, with 8 bases left in between. The CDR3 has 13 amino acids. The germline CDR1 and CDR2 sequences are SNHLY and FYNNEI. The CDR3, as DNA: TGTGCCAGCAGTGAAGGTTGGACCTCACCCCTCCACTTT. Translation: CASSEGWTSPLHF.

V gene TRBV19 combines with J gene TRBJ1-5, with D possibly matching TRBD1 (5 bases). Trimming pared 11 bases from V and 0 bases from J, leaving 17 bases between. Germline assignment: CDR1 LNHDA and CDR2 SQIVND (reference sequence). The CDR3 consists of 15 residues. The CDR3: CASTWGGNSNQPQHF. In DNA form, the CDR3 reads TGTGCCTCCACCTGGGGCGGAAATAGCAATCAGCCCCAGCATTTT.

Only a few counts were recorded for this clonotype. V usage is TRBV5-6 and J usage is TRBJ2-2; no firm D call. Trimming pared 4 bases from V and 2 bases from J, leaving 9 bases between. The CDR3 length is 14 residues. Germline V gene lookup returns CDR1 SGHDT and CDR2 YYEEEE. Here the CDR3 reads CASSATRNTGELFF. As DNA, the CDR3 is TGTGCCAGCAGCGCCACGAGAAACACCGGGGAGCTGTTTTTT.

V usage is TRBV5-6 and J usage is TRBJ1-2; D is unresolved. CDR3 length: 11 residues. The V gene's germline CDR1 is SGHDT and CDR2 YYEEEE. Trimming shortened V by 1 base and J by 6 bases, and 4 bases separated the two germline ends. The CDR3 DNA reads as TGTGCCAGCAGCTTGAAACATGGCTACACCTTC. Translation: CASSLKHGYTF. The variable domain in full, completed from reference TRBV5-6 and TRBJ1-2, reads DAGVTQSPTHLIKTRGQQVTLRCSPKSGHDTVSWYQQALGQGPQFIFQYYEEEERQRGNFPDRFSGHQFPNYSSELNVNALLLGDSALYLCASSLKHGYTFGSGTRLTVV.

The genes are TRBV6-5 and TRBJ1-1, with unresolved D. Germline CDR1 and CDR2: MNHEY and SVGAGI. The ends were cut back, 5 bases at V and 8 bases at J, with 12 bases in the middle. The CDR3 is 12 amino acids. CDR3 DNA sequence: TGTGCCAGCAGTGAAGCCGCGAGGGAAGCTTTCTTT. It yields the protein CASSEAAREAFF.